The sequence of this T cell receptor (beta chain) was determined in a study of shared clonotypes between healthy human individuals (dated by TCRdb to the early 2020s). The study in broad terms: The cohort comprised a couple of women and a few men aged 18 to 49 years. For each donor, CD4 naive and CD4 memory were each run on three plates, CD8 naive on two plates, and CD8 memory on one plate. Blood TCR repertoires of about 5 healthy adults were deeply sequenced to estimate repertoire size and the extent of clonotype sharing between individuals. Libraries were prepared and TCR repertoires were sequenced by different laboratories using diverse techniques, in order to increase sequencing depth and limit assay-specific biases. Leukapheresis yielded between about 0.94 and 8.9 billion PBMCs per donor. Study-wide findings and limitations: When a few donors were compared, the shared fraction of clonotypes was about 5% for naive CD4, roughly 3.4% for naive CD8, about 2.4% for memory CD4, and 0.35% to 0.4% for memory CD8. Only blood was sampled, and tissue TCR repertoires likely differ from those in blood. Estimated clonotype richness was generally larger for naive than for memory subsets. Compared with non-shared clonotypes, the clonotypes found in all four sorted-subset donors had higher generation probabilities. Incomplete sequencing was indicated by rarefaction of sorted-subset datasets, despite the large sequencing depth. Pairwise subsampling indicated that sequencing depth was expected to affect the degree of clonotype sharing among donors. The small number of donors limited the genetic and exposure-history diversity represented.

Worth noting for this clone: The antigen it recognizes is unknown. No base-level quality is on record; no much larger clone is a single base apart.

The CDR3 covers 14 residues, taking in both the cysteine and the phenylalanine. The CDR3 DNA has 42 bases and is translated from base 1. The germline V gene (reference sequence) specifies MNHNY as CDR1 and SVGAGI as CDR2. Clipping removes 5 bases from V and 3 bases from J, with 3 as the unmatched junction base count. Healthy HIV-negative adults with no recently reported acute infections or vaccinations were included as donors. Every donor was a Caucasian adult residing in Nashville, Tennessee, USA. CD4+ T cells were enriched by magnetic negative selection; naive cells were then positively selected on CD45RA, and the negative fraction formed the memory subset. Blood was obtained by leukapheresis, after which PBMCs were separated by Ficoll-Histopaque density gradient centrifugation and cryopreserved in liquid nitrogen vapor phase. Purity and quantity of every magnetically sorted T cell population were checked by analytical flow cytometry. Each sorted fraction had its genomic DNA isolated and then quantified by UV absorbance on a Nanodrop 2000c.

Using the deep immunoSEQ assay, TCR CDR3 regions were amplified from genomic DNA by multiplex PCR. For each cell subset, the extracted genomic DNA was distributed evenly across all wells of several immunoSEQ 96-well plates, and each plate served as one replicate. For sorted subsets, each replicate PCR was loaded with about 0.2 ug genomic DNA, equivalent to roughly 30,000 T cell genomes. Purified libraries were quantified with a Qubit 3.0 fluorometer, sized on a Bioanalyzer 2100, and re-quantified with the KAPA Library Quantification kit. A separate single-read 150-cycle Illumina NextSeq 550 flow cell was used to sequence each immunoSEQ 96-well plate. Regarding the original processing steps: Because the immunoSEQ output held only junctional sequences and lacked quality scores, the filtering could not match the filtering applied to full-length reads. To assign V/J genes and CDR3, sequences were annotated against IMGT germline references using PyIR, a Python wrapper for IgBLAST v1.9. Any read was removed if the V/J assignment was weak (E-value above 1e-6), the CDR3 was missing, or the read contained stop codons, out-of-frame junctions, or ambiguous translated residues. V3J clonotypes were defined by identical inferred V gene, J gene, and CDR3 amino acid sequence. To compute the percentage overlap between repertoires, the number of shared unique clonotypes was divided by the size of the smaller repertoire. RTK rarefaction, the Chao1 estimator, and Recon v2.1 estimates of unobserved clonotypes were used to assess repertoire richness. For all TCRbeta clonotypes obtained by the gDNA method from a few donors, generation probabilities were computed with OLGA. TCRdb stores this immuneACCESS table with in-frame sequences only. Part of the clones is absent; in the studies checked, under half of the shortfall reflects unresolved V genes, and no reason is known for the rest. V and J calls and clone size come straight from that table; D and trimming were deduced from the DNA. This sample holds about 2.5 million clones; 92% were observed only once. The ten largest clones represent 0.37% of the sample.

The sequence joins TRBV6-6 to TRBJ1-4; the junction holds 7 bases that match TRBD1. The sequenced sample consisted of naive CD4+ T cells from PBMCs. The label giving this sample's cell subset or site can be read as: CD45RA+ positively selected. This clonotype originated in a man in his late teens or twenties in good health. Some clones in this sample may be carry-over from other donors' samples. The CDR3 here reads CASSIGGSNEKLFF. The DNA reads TGTGCCAGCAGTATAGGGGGCTCTAATGAAAAACTGTTTTTT.